Each of the 8 T cell receptor beta chains below was sequenced from the same sample in a study of beta chain features in type 1 diabetes. TCRB transcripts that were expressed got sequenced, as all of the isolated RNA had been reverse transcribed. The table came from immunoSEQ multiplex PCR; TCRdb's copy has only in-frame clones and leaves some out. The sample holds about 150,000 clones, about a tenth seen once. Sequenced: central memory CD4+ T cells from blood. The receptor source for this set is a man aged 18-30 years in good health.

Only a few counts were recorded for this clone. This sequence joins TRBV18 and TRBJ2-7; TRBD1 might be the D (5 bases). Germline CDR1 KGHSH, CDR2 LQKENI. The CDR3 loop spans 13 amino acids. V lost 3 bases, J lost 4 bases, and 10 bases lay in between. The chain's CDR3 is CASSPGALYEQYF. CDR3 DNA sequence: TGTGCCAGCTCACCTGGGGCACTGTACGAGCAGTACTTC.

This clone was seen a handful of times. This chain joins TRBV6-5 and TRBJ1-6; TRBD1 aligns across 7 bases. This CDR3 region has 14 residues. The germline gives CDR1 MNHEY, CDR2 SVGAGI. J lost 7 bases, V lost 8 bases, and 8 bases had no gene match. CDR3 amino acids: CASRRGTANSPLHF. Written as DNA, the CDR3 is TGTGCCAGCCGCCGCGGGACAGCCAATTCACCCCTCCACTTT.

V is TRBV2 and J is TRBJ2-2; TRBD2 aligns across 9 bases. Germline V CDR1 and CDR2: SNHLY, FYNNEI. V lost 6 bases, J lost 5 bases, and 7 bases stayed unmatched. The CDR3 runs to 15 residues. The CDR3 DNA follows: TGTGCCAGCAGGCGGGCGGGGGGGCCTACCGGGGAGCTGTTTTTT. Translation gives CASRRAGGPTGELFF.

The chain links TRBV19 to TRBJ2-7; 9 nucleotides agree with TRBD1. The CDR3 sequence is 12 residues long. The germline CDR1 and CDR2 sequences are LNHDA and SQIVND (reference sequence). Trimming at V came to 8 bases and at J to 6 bases, leaving 5 bases not matched to a gene. The CDR3 DNA reads TGTGCCAGTCGGGACAGGGTTCCCGAGCAGTACTTC. Encoded protein: CASRDRVPEQYF.

The chain links TRBV5-4 to TRBJ2-1; perhaps TRBD1 as D (6 bases). The CDR3 extends over 12 amino acids. Germline V gives CDR1 SGHNT, CDR2 YYREEE (reference sequence). Trimming stripped 4 bases from V and 9 bases from J, with 11 bases between. CDR3 DNA: TGTGCCAGCAGCCGGGACATTGGTGAGCAGTTCTTC. Its protein product is CASSRDIGEQFF. Using reference TRBV5-4 and TRBJ2-1 for the parts outside the CDR3, the full variable domain is ETGVTQSPTHLIKTRGQQVTLRCSSQSGHNTVSWYQQALGQGPQFIFQYYREEENGRGNFPPRFSGLQFPNYSSELNVNALELDDSALYLCASSRDIGEQFFGPGTRLTVL.

This rearrangement joins TRBV18 to TRBJ1-4; the D gene is possibly TRBD1 (5 bases). This CDR3 region has 14 residues. The germline V gene has CDR1 KGHSH and CDR2 LQKENI. V gave up 2 bases and J gave up 6 bases, with 10 bases separating them. CDR3 in DNA: TGTGCCAGCTCACCAGGGGCGTCGGATGAAAAACTGTTTTTT. Protein sequence: CASSPGASDEKLFF.

This clone showed up just a few times. This chain connects TRBV5-1 to TRBJ2-5; TRBD1 matches at 8 bases. This CDR3 contains 14 residues. Trimming cost V 4 bases and J 2 bases; bases outside gene matches: 4. Germline V gene data show CDR1 as SGHRS and CDR2 as YFSETQ. DNA for the CDR3: TGCGCCAGCAGCCCGACAGGGGTACAAGAGACCCAGTACTTC. Protein product: CASSPTGVQETQYF.

The CDR3 protein is CSSQVVGRNTIYF. The CDR3, as DNA: TGCAGCTCACAGGTGGTGGGTAGAAACACCATATATTTT. The genes are TRBV29-1 and TRBJ1-3; maybe TRBD1 (5 bases). CDR1 and CDR2 (germline): SQVTM, ANQGSEA. The CDR3 extends over 13 amino acids. Trimming removed 8 bases from V and 5 bases from J, with 16 bases in between.